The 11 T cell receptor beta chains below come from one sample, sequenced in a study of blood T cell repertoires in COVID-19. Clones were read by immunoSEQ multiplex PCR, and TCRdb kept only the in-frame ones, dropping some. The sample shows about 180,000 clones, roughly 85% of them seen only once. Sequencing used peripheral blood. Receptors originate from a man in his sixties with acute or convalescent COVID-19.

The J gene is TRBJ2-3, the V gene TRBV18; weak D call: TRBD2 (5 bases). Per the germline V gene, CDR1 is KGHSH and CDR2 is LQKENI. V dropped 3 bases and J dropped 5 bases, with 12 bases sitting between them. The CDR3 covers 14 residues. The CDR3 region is CASSPSLGLDTQYF. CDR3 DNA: TGTGCCAGCTCACCGTCACTAGGGTTAGATACGCAGTATTTT.

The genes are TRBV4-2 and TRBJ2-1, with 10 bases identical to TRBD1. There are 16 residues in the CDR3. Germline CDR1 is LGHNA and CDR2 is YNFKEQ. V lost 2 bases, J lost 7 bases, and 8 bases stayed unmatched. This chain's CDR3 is CASSQYPGQGNNEQFF. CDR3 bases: TGTGCCAGCAGCCAATATCCGGGACAGGGGAATAATGAGCAGTTCTTC.

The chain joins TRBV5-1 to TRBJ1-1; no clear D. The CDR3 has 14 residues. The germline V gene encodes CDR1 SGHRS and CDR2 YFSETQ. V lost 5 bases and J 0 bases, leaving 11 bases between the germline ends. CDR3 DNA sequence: TGCGCCAGCAGTCTGGGCAAGTTGAACACTGAAGCTTTCTTT. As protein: CASSLGKLNTEAFF.

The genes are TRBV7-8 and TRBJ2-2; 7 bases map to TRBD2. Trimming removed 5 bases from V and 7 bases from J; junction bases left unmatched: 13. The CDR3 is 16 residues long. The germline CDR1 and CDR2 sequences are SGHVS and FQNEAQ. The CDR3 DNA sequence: TGTGCCAGCAGCAAAATAGAGCGGGATTCCGTCGGGGAGCTGTTTTTT. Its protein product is CASSKIERDSVGELFF.

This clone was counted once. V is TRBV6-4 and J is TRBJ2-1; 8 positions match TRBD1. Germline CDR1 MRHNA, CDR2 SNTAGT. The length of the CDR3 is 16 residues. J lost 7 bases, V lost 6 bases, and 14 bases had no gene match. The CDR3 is CASSTGTGRGLNEQFF. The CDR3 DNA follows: TGTGCCAGCAGCACCGGGACAGGTCGGGGGTTGAATGAGCAGTTCTTC.

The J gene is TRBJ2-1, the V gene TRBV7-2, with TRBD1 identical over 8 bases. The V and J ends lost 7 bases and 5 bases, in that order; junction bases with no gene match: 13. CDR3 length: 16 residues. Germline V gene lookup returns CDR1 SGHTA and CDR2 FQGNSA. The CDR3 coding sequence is TGTGCCAGCACCATTACGGCCGGACAGGGTAACAATGAGCAGTTCTTC. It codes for CASTITAGQGNNEQFF.

DNA for the CDR3: TGTGCCAGCAGTTTAGGGCAGCCGGGGGAGCAGTACTTC. Its translation is CASSLGQPGEQYF. The chain joins TRBV27 to TRBJ2-7, with D tentatively TRBD2 (5 bases). The CDR3 totals 13 residues. The germline V gene encodes CDR1 MNHEY and CDR2 SMNVEV (reference sequence). Trimming stripped 2 bases from V and 7 bases from J, with 12 bases between.

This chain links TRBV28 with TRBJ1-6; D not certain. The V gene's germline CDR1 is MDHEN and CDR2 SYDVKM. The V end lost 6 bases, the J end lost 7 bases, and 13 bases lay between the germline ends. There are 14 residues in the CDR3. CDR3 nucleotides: TGTGCCAGCAGGCCGAGAGTTCTCAATTCACCCCTCCACTTT. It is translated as CASRPRVLNSPLHF.

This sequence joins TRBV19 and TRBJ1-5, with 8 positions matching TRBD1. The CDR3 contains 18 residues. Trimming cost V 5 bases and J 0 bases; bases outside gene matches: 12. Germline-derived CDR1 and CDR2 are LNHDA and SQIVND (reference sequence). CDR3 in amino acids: CASSSTDRGIYSNQPQHF. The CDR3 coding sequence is TGTGCCAGTAGTTCGACCGACAGGGGCATCTATAGCAATCAGCCCCAGCATTTT.

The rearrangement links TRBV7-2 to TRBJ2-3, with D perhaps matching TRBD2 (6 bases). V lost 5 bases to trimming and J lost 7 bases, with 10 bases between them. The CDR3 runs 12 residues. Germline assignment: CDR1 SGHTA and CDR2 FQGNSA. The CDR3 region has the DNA TGTGCCAGCAGCCCTCGGGGGAATACGCAGTATTTT. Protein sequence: CASSPRGNTQYF.

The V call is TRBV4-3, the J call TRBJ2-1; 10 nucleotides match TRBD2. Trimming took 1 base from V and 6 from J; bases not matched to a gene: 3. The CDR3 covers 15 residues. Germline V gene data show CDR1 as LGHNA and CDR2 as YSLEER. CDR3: CASSQGRTSGNEQFF. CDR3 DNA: TGCGCCAGCAGCCAAGGGCGGACTAGCGGCAATGAGCAGTTCTTC.